This T cell receptor beta chain was captured by sequencing in a study of monozygotic twins with inflammatory bowel disease. Germline assignment: CDR1 LGHDT and CDR2 YNNKEL (reference sequence). The CDR3 is 15 amino acids. Each TCR library used about 3,500 ng of total RNA. Template switching introduced UMIs that contain a 6-nucleotide sample barcode. TCRdb re-called the 5' RACE reads; one entry per CDR3 protein, DNA not given. In total, the table holds over 150,000 distinct CDR3 sequences. This clonotype was obtained from a human donor with ulcerative colitis or Crohn's disease, or a healthy co-twin of an affected twin (not recorded which). What was sequenced was blood. V is TRBV3-1 and J is TRBJ1-2; TCRdb indicates TRBD1, and absent DNA this call remains unverified. The CDR3 protein is CASSRRRTGVYGYTF.